These 7 T cell receptor beta chains share one sample of origin, sequenced in a study of technical replicates of blood from several donors. Sequencing used immunoSEQ multiplex PCR; TCRdb keeps in-frame clones, though not all of them. The sample contains about 48,000 clones, around 90% of which appear only once. The sample consisted of PBMCs. These receptors were taken from a human donor in good health. Some clones in this sample may be carry-over from other donors' samples.

CDR3 coding DNA: TGTGCCAGCAGCTTAAGAATATCCGGGAAGCAGTACTTC. Residues: CASSLRISGKQYF. This sequence joins TRBV7-9 and TRBJ2-7; possibly TRBD2 for D (5 bases). CDR1 and CDR2 from the germline V gene are SEHNR and FQNEAQ (reference sequence). The CDR3 has 13 amino acids. V lost 2 bases to trimming and J lost 8 bases, with 13 bases between them.

The J gene is TRBJ2-5, the V gene TRBV12-5; TRBD2 might be the D (5 bases). The CDR3 extends over 15 amino acids. V was cut by 4 bases and J by 7 bases, with 19 bases left in between. CDR1 LGHNT and CDR2 FRNRAP come from the germline V gene. CDR3 nucleotide sequence: TGTGCTAGTGGTTGCCGAGTCGACTACCAACGGACCCAGTACTTC. Protein sequence: CASGCRVDYQRTQYF. Looking up the rest from reference TRBV12-5 and TRBJ2-5 gives the full variable domain: DARVTQTPRHKVTEMGQEVTMRCQPILGHNTVFWYRQTMMQGLELLAYFRNRAPLDDSGMPKDRFSAEMPDATLATLKIQPSEPRDSAVYFCASGCRVDYQRTQYFGPGTRLLVL.

This clone was seen just once. CDR3 in amino acids: CASRGEGARRSPLHF. DNA for the CDR3: TGCGCCAGCAGGGGTGAGGGGGCGCGCAGATCACCCCTCCACTTT. The V and J genes are TRBV5-1 and TRBJ1-6; the match to TRBD1 covers 7 bases. Germline CDR1 reads SGHRS; CDR2 reads YFSETQ. This CDR3 spans 15 amino acids. With V trimmed by 5 bases and J by 10 bases, 12 bases remained unmatched. Drawing the rest from reference TRBV5-1 and TRBJ1-6, the complete variable domain is KAGVTQTPRYLIKTRGQQVTLSCSPISGHRSVSWYQQTPGQGLQFLFEYFSETQRNKGNFPGRFSGRQFSNSRSEMNVSTLELGDSALYLCASRGEGARRSPLHFGNGTRLTVT.

The rearrangement uses TRBV30 and TRBJ2-1; D is unresolved. Trimming removed 6 bases from V and 4 bases from J, with 7 bases in between. The length of the CDR3 is 11 residues. The germline V gene encodes CDR1 GTSNPN and CDR2 SVGIG (reference sequence). CDR3 nucleotides: TGTGCCTGCGAGACTTACAATGAGCAGTTCTTC. It yields the protein CACETYNEQFF. Full variable domain (missing parts from reference TRBV30 and TRBJ2-1): SQTIHQWPATLVQPVGSPLSLECTVEGTSNPNLYWYRQAAGRGLQLLFYSVGIGQISSEVPQNLSASRPQDRQFILSSKKLLLSDSGFYLCACETYNEQFFGPGTRLTVL.

V is TRBV11-2 and J is TRBJ2-7; the match to TRBD2 covers 9 bases. Trimming at V came to 2 bases and at J to 2 bases, leaving 4 bases not matched to a gene. Germline V gene lookup returns CDR1 SGHAT and CDR2 FQNNGV. The length of the CDR3 is 15 residues. CDR3 residues: CASSLSTSGPYEQYF. Written as DNA, the CDR3 is TGTGCCAGCAGCTTATCGACTAGCGGCCCCTACGAGCAGTACTTC.

A single count supports this clone. J is TRBJ1-2 and V is TRBV2, with D perhaps matching TRBD1 (6 bases). Germline lookup yields CDR1 SNHLY and CDR2 FYNNEI. V was cut by 3 bases and J by 7 bases, with 12 bases left in between. CDR3 length: 13 amino acids. CDR3 protein: CASSEVGASGYTF. DNA for the CDR3: TGTGCCAGCAGTGAGGTGGGGGCGAGTGGCTACACCTTC.

The V call is TRBV5-1, the J call TRBJ2-5, with 13 bases fitting TRBD2. The CDR3 is 16 amino acids. The V segment lost 3 bases and the J segment 5 bases; nucleotides outside the gene matches: 7. Germline V gives CDR1 SGHRS, CDR2 YFSETQ. The CDR3 is CASSSTSGGASETQYF. The CDR3 region has the DNA TGCGCCAGCAGCTCAACTAGCGGGGGGGCCTCGGAGACCCAGTACTTC.